This entry features one T cell receptor (beta chain) sequence. This sample was included in a study of blood T cell repertoires in COVID-19. At the level of the study: Sample material is recorded as cDNA or gDNA derived from T cells, B-cell-depleted T cells, or PBMCs.

The CDR3 is 18 residues long. V lost 0 bases to trimming and J lost 2 bases; unmatched junction nucleotides: 7. Germline assignment: CDR1 SGDLS and CDR2 YYNGEE. In the authors' workflow: For nucleated cells, counts were estimated from reference gene primer amplification. TCRdb's table, derived via immunoSEQ multiplex PCR, lists solely in-frame clones and lacks some. That table gives V, J and clone size, and the DNA gave D and trimming. This table has over 120,000 clones, approximately 87% appearing once. What was sequenced was peripheral blood. This sequence joins TRBV9 and TRBJ2-3; 12 nucleotides line up with TRBD1. This receptor was obtained from a woman between 45 and 60 years old with active or convalescent COVID-19. Here the CDR3 reads CASSVEGTGGTHTDTQYF. The CDR3 DNA reads TGTGCCAGCAGCGTAGAAGGGACAGGGGGCACACACACAGATACGCAGTATTTT. The entire variable domain, with the rest obtained from reference TRBV9 and TRBJ2-3, is as follows: DSGVTQTPKHLITATGQRVTLRCSPRSGDLSVYWYQQSLDQGLQFLIQYYNGEERAKGNILERFSAQQFPDLHSELNLSSLELGDSALYFCASSVEGTGGTHTDTQYFGPGTRLTVL.